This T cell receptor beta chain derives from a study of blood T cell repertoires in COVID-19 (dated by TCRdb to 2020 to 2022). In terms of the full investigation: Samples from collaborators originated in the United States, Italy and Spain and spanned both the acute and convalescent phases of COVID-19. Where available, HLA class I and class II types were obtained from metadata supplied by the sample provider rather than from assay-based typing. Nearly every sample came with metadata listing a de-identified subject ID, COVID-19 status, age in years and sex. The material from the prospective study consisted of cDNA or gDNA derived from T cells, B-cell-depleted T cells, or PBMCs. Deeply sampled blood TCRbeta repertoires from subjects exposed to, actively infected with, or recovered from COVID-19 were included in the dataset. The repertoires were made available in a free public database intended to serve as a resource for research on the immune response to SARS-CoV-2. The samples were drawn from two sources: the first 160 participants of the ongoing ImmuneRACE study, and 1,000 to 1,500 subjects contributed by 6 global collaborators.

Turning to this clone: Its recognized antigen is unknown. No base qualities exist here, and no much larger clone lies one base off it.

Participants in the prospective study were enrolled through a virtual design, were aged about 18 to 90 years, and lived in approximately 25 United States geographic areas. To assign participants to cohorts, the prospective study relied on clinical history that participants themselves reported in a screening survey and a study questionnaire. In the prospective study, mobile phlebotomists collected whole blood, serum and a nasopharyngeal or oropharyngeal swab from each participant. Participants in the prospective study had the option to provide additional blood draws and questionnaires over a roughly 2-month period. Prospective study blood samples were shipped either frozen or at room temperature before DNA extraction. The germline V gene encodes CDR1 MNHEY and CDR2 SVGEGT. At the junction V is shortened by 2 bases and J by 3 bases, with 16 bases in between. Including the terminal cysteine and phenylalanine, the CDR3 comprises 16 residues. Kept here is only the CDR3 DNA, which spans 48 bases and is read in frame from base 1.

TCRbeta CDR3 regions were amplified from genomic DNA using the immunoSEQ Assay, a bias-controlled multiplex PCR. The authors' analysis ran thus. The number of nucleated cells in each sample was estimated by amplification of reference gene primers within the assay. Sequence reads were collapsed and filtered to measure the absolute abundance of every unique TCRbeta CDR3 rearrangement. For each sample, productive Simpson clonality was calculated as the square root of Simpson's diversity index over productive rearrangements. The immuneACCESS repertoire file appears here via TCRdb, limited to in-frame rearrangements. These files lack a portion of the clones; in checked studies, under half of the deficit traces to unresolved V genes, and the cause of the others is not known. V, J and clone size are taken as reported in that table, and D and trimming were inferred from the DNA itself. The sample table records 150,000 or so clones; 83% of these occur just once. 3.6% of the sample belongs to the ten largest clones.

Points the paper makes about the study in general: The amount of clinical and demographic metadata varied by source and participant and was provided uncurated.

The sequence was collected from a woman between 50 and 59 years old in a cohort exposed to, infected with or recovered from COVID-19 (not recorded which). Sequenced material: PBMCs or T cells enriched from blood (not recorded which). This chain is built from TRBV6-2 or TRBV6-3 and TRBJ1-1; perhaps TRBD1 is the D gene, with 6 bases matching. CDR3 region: CASSYPQGRADTEAFF. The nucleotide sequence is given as TGTGCCAGCAGTTACCCGCAGGGGAGGGCGGACACTGAAGCTTTCTTT.